The entry that follows covers one T cell receptor beta chain sequence. Its antigen has not been determined. Base qualities are not provided; no much larger clone lies one nucleotide away. The source of the sample is a study of PD-L1 blockade in urothelial cancer (dated by TCRdb to about 2017). Describing the broader study: Every patient began therapy at some point between 2013 and 2015 and was given atezolizumab 1,200 mg intravenously every 3 weeks. About 90% of the roughly 29 patients were identified as males with urothelial cancer of bladder origin, and a prior smoking history was reported by 18 of 29 patients. An ECOG performance status of 0 or 1 was recorded for the patients, and 0 to 3 prior chemotherapy regimens had been received by the patients. Blood samples were analyzed at 3 weeks after treatment start (second dose) and at 6 weeks after treatment start. Blood samples gave a median of about 150,000 T cells and 80,000 or so unique TCRs, with a median clonality of 0.080. An exploratory multi-omic analysis was conducted of the somatic, immune and clinical correlates of response to PD-L1 blockade with atezolizumab in urothelial cancer. Pretreatment tumor samples and matched peripheral blood, collected serially before and after atezolizumab treatment, underwent TCR sequencing. Durable clinical benefit was defined as a progression-free survival longer than 6 months, and TCR features were additionally tested against progression-free survival and overall survival. In the same patients, pretreatment tumors underwent whole exome sequencing and RNA sequencing in addition to TCR sequencing. Durable clinical benefit was achieved by nine patients but not by the remaining 20. Pretreatment blood TCR-seq was available for 30 or so patients, at least one posttreatment blood collection was obtained for around 25 patients, and tumor TCR-seq was available for around 25 patients.

Synthetic TCR analog templates were spiked into each PCR so that absolute template abundance could be estimated from read counts. The immunoSEQ assay used bias-controlled V and J gene primers to amplify TCRbeta CDR3 regions from genomic DNA. Sequencing of rearranged TCRbeta segments was done at approximately 20X coverage. Per the authors' processing: Sequencing errors were corrected by clustering and CDR3s were annotated against IMGT to assign V, D and J genes. Out-of-frame and stop-codon sequences were excluded, and only productive TCRbeta rearrangements were used in downstream analyses. To compute clonality, Shannon entropy was normalized by the log of the number of unique productive sequences and then subtracted from one. Fisher's exact test with Benjamini-Hochberg correction, at a threshold of adjusted p below 0.01, was used to find clones that differed between time points or between blood and tumor. Not all clones reach the TCRdb copy of this immuneACCESS table, which keeps in-frame sequences only. Checked studies attribute under half of the gap to unresolved V genes and leave the rest unexplained. V and J calls and clone size are given by that table; D and trimming were obtained from the DNA. The sample table contains about 52,000 clones; only one count was recorded for roughly 82% of them. Of the sample, 1% to 1.5% falls within the top ten clones.

Cut back by 0 bases and 4 bases, the V and J ends lie 10 bases apart. The CDR3 measures 14 amino acids from cysteine to phenylalanine. Only CDR3 DNA is held: 42 bases, read in frame from base 1. Per the germline V gene, SGHRS is the CDR1 and YFSETQ is the CDR2. Taken with the paper, the label for time point translates to: pretreatment peripheral blood. A total of 25 to 35 patients with locally advanced or metastatic urothelial carcinoma, treated at Memorial Sloan Kettering on a trial protocol, made up the cohort. Peripheral blood mononuclear cells were collected pretreatment and during treatment, with between 1 and 8 total time points obtained per patient. The Qiagen DNeasy Blood extraction kit was used to purify genomic DNA from total PBMCs and from tumor samples. Collected pretreatment and during treatment, PBMCs were isolated and stored as previously described. Findings and caveats that apply to the study as a whole: Improved progression-free and overall survival was found to be associated with pretreatment peripheral blood TCR clonality below the median. At 3 weeks after the start of treatment, tumor-associated TCR clones in peripheral blood had expanded more in patients with durable benefit (n of about 20, p = 0.022). Small sample size (n ≈ 27) and many exploratory analyses mean the results are intended to be hypothesis-generating.

This TCR derives from a man over 45 with urothelial cancer. The material sequenced was PBMCs, taken around atezolizumab (anti-PD-L1) treatment. The chain joins TRBV5-1 to TRBJ2-5; perhaps TRBD1 is the D gene, with 5 bases matching. Here is the DNA: TGCGCCAGCAGCTTGGGTCAGGGTAGAGAGACCCAGTACTTC. Translated, this is CASSLGQGRETQYF.